One and the same sample provided the 10 T cell receptor beta chains below, sequenced in a study of neurological immune-mediated disorders (dated by TCRdb to between 2019 and 2020). The library came from 5' RACE. The instrument was an Illumina HiSeq 2500. In TCRdb, the public reads were trimmed at Q25 with fastp and aligned with MiXCR, with productive beta chains retained. Each record represents a unique CDR3 protein, reported with the most common genes and DNA among its rows. Across this sample there are tens of thousands of distinct CDR3 sequences, with roughly an eighth seen only once. Jointly, the top ten make up 1.5% to 2% of the sample. The source material was PBMCs. The receptors come from a man between 60 and 70 years old in good health.

This clonotype has ten or more counts. V usage is TRBV9 and J usage is TRBJ1-5; a weak D match, TRBD1 (5 bases). This CDR3 contains 13 residues. Germline lookup yields CDR1 SGDLS and CDR2 YYNGEE. V gave up 10 bases and J gave up 0 bases, with 11 bases separating them. The CDR3 DNA reads TGTGCCGGGGGGGTCAGTAGCAATCAGCCCCAGCATTTT. Its translation is CAGGVSSNQPQHF.

This clonotype was picked up a small number of times. A much larger clone differs from this one at a single base, so this may be a read error. The rearrangement joins TRBV5-1 to TRBJ2-3, with 10 bases aligning to TRBD2. There are 17 residues in the CDR3. The germline gives CDR1 SGHRS, CDR2 YFSETQ. J was trimmed by 3 bases and V by 4 bases; bases with no gene match: 11. Written as DNA, the CDR3 is TGCGCCAGCAGCCCCCTTGGAGCGGGGGGGAGGACAGATACGCAGTATTTT. It yields the protein CASSPLGAGGRTDTQYF.

This clonotype appeared many times. This chain's CDR3 is CASKRQGGFGSSYEQYF. DNA of the CDR3: TGCGCCAGTAAAAGACAGGGAGGTTTTGGGAGCTCCTACGAGCAGTACTTC. The genes are TRBV5-1 and TRBJ2-7; a weak D match, TRBD1 (7 bases). The germline CDR1 and CDR2 sequences are SGHRS and YFSETQ. Trimming cost V 8 bases and J 0 bases, with 24 bases left between them. The CDR3 contains 17 residues.

The sample holds many counts of this clonotype. The V and J genes are TRBV28 and TRBJ1-3; 8 bases are a match to TRBD1. The CDR3 is made up of 16 amino acids. Germline assignment: CDR1 MDHEN and CDR2 SYDVKM. After removal of 5 bases from V and 4 bases from J, the junction contained 10 bases not matched to a gene. CDR3 coding DNA: TGTGCCAGCAGTCCGTCCCAGGGGGCGCCGGGAAACACCATATATTTT. This codes for CASSPSQGAPGNTIYF.

This clonotype was seen many times. J is TRBJ1-3 and V is TRBV7-2; D gene ambiguous. The germline V gene has CDR1 SGHTA and CDR2 FQGNSA. V was clipped by 7 bases and J by 0 bases, with 19 bases between them. CDR3 length equals 17 residues. CDR3 DNA: TGTGCCAGCAACCCCACACCCCGGGCTTACTCTGGAAACACCATATATTTT. Translating it yields CASNPTPRAYSGNTIYF.

In this sample, this clonotype turned up many times. V gene TRBV20-1 combines with J gene TRBJ1-3; no firm D call. Trimming removed 6 bases at V and 1 base at J, with 13 bases between. Per germline, CDR1 DFQATT and CDR2 SNEGSKA (reference sequence). CDR3 length equals 14 residues. The CDR3 loop is CSAPQTVSGNTIYF. DNA of the CDR3: TGCAGTGCCCCTCAAACAGTATCTGGAAACACCATATATTTT.

This clonotype was counted at least ten times. The rearrangement links TRBV20-1 to TRBJ2-4, with 10 bases aligning to TRBD2. The CDR3 totals 16 residues. Germline V gene lookup returns CDR1 DFQATT and CDR2 SNEGSKA (reference sequence). V lost 1 base and J lost 3; bases outside the gene matches: 6. The CDR3 region has the DNA TGCAGTGCTAGAGGTTTAGCGGGGGGAATCAAAAACATTCAGTACTTC. It codes for CSARGLAGGIKNIQYF.

Only a few counts were recorded for this clonotype. CDR3 bases: TGTGCCACCAGCTCCGATGGGGCAGGATCCCTTAGCAATCAGCCCCAGCATTTT. Translated: CATSSDGAGSLSNQPQHF. The chain uses TRBV15 and TRBJ1-5, with D maybe TRBD1 (5 bases). V lost 5 bases to trimming and J lost 0 bases, with 20 bases between them. The CDR3 is made up of 18 amino acids. The germline CDR1 and CDR2 sequences are LNHNV and YYDKDF (reference sequence). The variable domain in full, with the rest retrieved from reference TRBV15 and TRBJ1-5, is DAMVIQNPRYQVTQFGKPVTLSCSQTLNHNVMYWYQQKSSQAPKLLFHYYDKDFNNEADTPDNFQSRRPNTSFCFLDIRSPGLGDTAMYLCATSSDGAGSLSNQPQHFGDGTRLSIL.

This clonotype was recorded many times. The chain is built from TRBV20-1 and TRBJ2-3; D is tentatively TRBD1 or TRBD2 (5 bases each). The V gene lost 6 bases and the J gene lost 4 bases, with 23 bases spanning the gap. CDR3 size: 16 residues. CDR1 is DFQATT, CDR2 SNEGSKA, per germline (reference sequence). Here the CDR3 DNA reads TGCAGTGCGACCGTAGGGGCGATCGGGGCAGCAGATACGCAGTATTTT. Residues: CSATVGAIGAADTQYF.

In nucleotides, the CDR3 is TGTGCCAGCAGCCATGCCAACGCAGAGACCCAGTACTTC. Protein product: CASSHANAETQYF. The rearrangement links TRBV3-1 to TRBJ2-5, with no clear D. There are 13 residues in the CDR3. The germline V gene encodes CDR1 LGHDT and CDR2 YNNKEL (reference sequence). Trimming pared 3 bases from V and 4 bases from J, leaving 9 bases between.